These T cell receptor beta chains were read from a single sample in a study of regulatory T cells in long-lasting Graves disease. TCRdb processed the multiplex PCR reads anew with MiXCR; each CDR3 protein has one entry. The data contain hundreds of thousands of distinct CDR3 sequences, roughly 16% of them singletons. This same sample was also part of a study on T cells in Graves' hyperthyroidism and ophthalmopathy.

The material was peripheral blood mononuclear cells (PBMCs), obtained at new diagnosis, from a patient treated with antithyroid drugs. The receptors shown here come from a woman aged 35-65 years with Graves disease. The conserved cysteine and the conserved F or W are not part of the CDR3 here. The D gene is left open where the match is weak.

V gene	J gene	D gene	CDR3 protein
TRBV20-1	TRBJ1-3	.	SASGRYTIY
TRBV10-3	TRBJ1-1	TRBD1	AISEVDRGVWAF
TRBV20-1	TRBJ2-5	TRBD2	SAFSGETQY
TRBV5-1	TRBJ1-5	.	ASSLEGAGNQPQH
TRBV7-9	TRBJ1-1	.	ASSLVSEDTEAF
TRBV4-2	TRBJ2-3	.	ASSQDPGTDTQY
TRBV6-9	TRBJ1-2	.	ASSYSNRRAYDGYT
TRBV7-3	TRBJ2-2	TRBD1	ASSLGQGYPGELF
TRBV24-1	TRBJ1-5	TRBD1	ATSDGTGGLGQPQH
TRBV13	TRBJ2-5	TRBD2	ASSLRTSGLQETQY
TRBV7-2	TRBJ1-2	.	ASRRGVDYGYT
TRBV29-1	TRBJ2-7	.	SVAYRDSYEQY
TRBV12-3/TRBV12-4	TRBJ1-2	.	ASSFLPGTAPYGYT
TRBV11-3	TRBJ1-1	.	ASSSVGKYEAF
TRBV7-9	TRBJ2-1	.	ASSDSNNEQF
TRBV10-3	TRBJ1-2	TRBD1	AITGTGGTTGYT